The 7 T cell receptor beta chains given below trace back to one sample, sequenced in a study of blood T cell repertoires in COVID-19 (dated by TCRdb to the early 2020s). The library relied on the immunoSEQ multiplex PCR assay. Drawn from immuneACCESS, this table holds only the in-frame rearrangements with V and J called that TCRdb kept. Clones are partly lost; checked studies trace under half to an unresolved V gene and leave the rest unexplained. Within this sample are more than 150,000 clones, with roughly 84% of them counted one time only. The ten largest make up around 9.8% of the sample. The specimen was peripheral blood. These receptors originate from a woman between 45 and 60 years old with acute or convalescent COVID-19.

The rearrangement joins TRBV5-6 to TRBJ2-3; 8 nucleotides agree with TRBD2. V lost 4 bases and J lost 4; bases outside the gene matches: 8. The CDR3 loop spans 15 amino acids. Germline lookup yields CDR1 SGHDT and CDR2 YYEEEE. CDR3 amino acids: CASSVGERGSDTQYF. The CDR3 DNA reads TGTGCCAGCAGCGTGGGGGAGCGGGGGTCAGATACGCAGTATTTT.

The chain joins TRBV7-2 to TRBJ1-3, with D tentatively TRBD1 (5 bases). The CDR3 covers 16 residues. Germline CDR1 is SGHTA and CDR2 is FQGNSA. Between the trimmed V and J ends, which lost 1 base and 0 bases, there was a span of 10 bases. Here the CDR3 reads CASSLEPGHSGNTIYF. The DNA for the CDR3 is TGTGCCAGCAGCTTAGAACCAGGGCACTCTGGAAACACCATATATTTT.

The chain couples TRBV6-2 or TRBV6-3 to TRBJ2-1; D is possibly TRBD2 (5 bases). This CDR3 region has 12 residues. The germline V and J ends were trimmed by 2 bases and 12 bases, with 11 bases remaining between them. CDR1 and CDR2 (germline): MNHEY, SVGEGT. This CDR3 is CASSYLDSTQFF. CDR3 coding DNA: TGTGCCAGCAGTTACCTGGACTCTACGCAGTTCTTC.

This clone was found a few times. This CDR3 is CASSETWRNEQFF. CDR3 sequence (DNA): TGTGCCAGCAGTGAAACTTGGAGGAATGAGCAGTTCTTC. The chain has TRBV2 and TRBJ2-1; a possible D gene is TRBD2 (5 bases). The V end was cut by 2 bases, the J end by 7 bases, with 9 bases between. Germline V lookup: CDR1 SNHLY, CDR2 FYNNEI. This CDR3 comprises 13 residues.

The J gene is TRBJ1-2, the V gene TRBV28, with no clear D. The CDR3 is 14 residues long. Per the germline V gene, CDR1 is MDHEN and CDR2 is SYDVKM. V gave up 6 bases and J gave up 4 bases, with 15 bases separating them. CDR3 loop: CASSGSYGIYGYTF. The CDR3 DNA reads TGTGCCAGCAGCGGGTCGTACGGAATCTATGGCTACACCTTC.

This rearrangement joins TRBV7-2 to TRBJ2-2; possible D gene TRBD1, 6 bases. V shed 2 bases and J shed 2 bases, with 15 bases lying between them. The CDR3 consists of 17 residues. Germline-derived CDR1 and CDR2 are SGHTA and FQGNSA. CDR3 loop: CASSLSLGGPNTGELFF. DNA for the CDR3: TGTGCCAGCAGCTTAAGTTTAGGGGGTCCCAACACCGGGGAGCTGTTTTTT.

This clone is a singleton in its sample. The chain carries TRBV27 and TRBJ2-1; TRBD2 aligns across 14 bases. The CDR3 sequence is 15 residues long. Germline CDR1 MNHEY, CDR2 SMNVEV (reference sequence). The ends lost 7 bases at V and 9 bases at J; junction bases unmatched: 8. The CDR3 DNA is TGTGCCAGCACCGGACTAGCGGGAGGAGGAAGTGAGCAGTTCTTC. Translation gives CASTGLAGGGSEQFF.